The source of this T cell receptor beta chain is a study of cytomegalovirus exposure and HLA in healthy donors. PCR was performed using 60 Vbeta and 13 Jbeta primers. TCRdb's copy holds only in-frame clones and misses some; the assay was immunoSEQ multiplex PCR. The data contain 200,000 to 250,000 clones, around 80% of them singletons. The trim removed 4 bases at V and 5 bases at J, leaving 17 bases unmatched. The CDR3 length is 18 residues. CDR1 and CDR2 (germline): SGHTS, YDEGEE. Study results and caveats: Among TCR beta chains of equal frequency, HLA-associated ones were more clonally expanded in a later analysis.

Regarding this clone: Its target is unknown.

The V call is TRBV5-8, the J call TRBJ1-2, with 10 positions matching TRBD1. This TCR was sampled from a man aged 25 to 40 in good health and CMV-seronegative. The sample comprised PBMCs. The CDR3 loop reads CASSRSRDRGFFTYGYTF. The DNA of the CDR3 is TGTGCCAGCAGCAGAAGCCGGGACAGGGGATTCTTTACATATGGCTACACCTTC. The whole variable domain, filled in from reference TRBV5-8 and TRBJ1-2, reads EAGVTQSPTHLIKTRGQQATLRCSPISGHTSVYWYQQALGLGLQFLLWYDEGEERNRGNFPPRFSGRQFPNYSSELNVNALELEDSALYLCASSRSRDRGFFTYGYTFGSGTRLTVV.